This TCR beta chain was obtained from a study of blood T cell repertoires in COVID-19. Overall study context: Acute-phase and convalescent COVID-19 samples originated in the United States, Italy and Spain.

This CDR3 region has 14 residues. Trimming cost V 0 bases and J 3 bases, with 8 bases left between them. Germline V gives CDR1 ENHRY, CDR2 SYGVKD. Produced via immunoSEQ multiplex PCR; TCRdb's table is partial and in-frame only. The data show some 220,000 clones, 65% to 85% seen once. The chain is built from TRBV10-3 and TRBJ2-5; D is possibly TRBD2 (5 bases). The sequence derives from a woman aged 30 to 39 who had recovered from COVID-19. Sequencing input: peripheral blood. The CDR3 region has the DNA TGTGCCATCAGTGAGTCGCTAGCTAAAGAGACCCAGTACTTC. Translating gives CAISESLAKETQYF.